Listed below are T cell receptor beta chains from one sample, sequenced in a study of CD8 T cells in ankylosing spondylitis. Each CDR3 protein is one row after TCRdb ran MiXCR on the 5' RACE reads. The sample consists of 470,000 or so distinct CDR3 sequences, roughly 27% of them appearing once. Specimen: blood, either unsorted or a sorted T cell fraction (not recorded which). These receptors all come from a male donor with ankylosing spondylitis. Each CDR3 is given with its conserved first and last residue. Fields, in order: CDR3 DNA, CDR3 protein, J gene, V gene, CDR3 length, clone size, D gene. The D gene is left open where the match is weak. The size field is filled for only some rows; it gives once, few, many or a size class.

CDR3nt: TGTGCCAGCAGTTTGATTGGACGCACAGATACGCAGTATTTT; CDR3aa: CASSLIGRTDTQYF; j_gene: TRBJ2-3; v_gene: TRBV27; len: 14; abundance: .; d_gene: .
CDR3nt: TGTGCCACCAGTGATTCGGGGGTCGGGGAGACCCAGTACTTC; CDR3aa: CATSDSGVGETQYF; j_gene: TRBJ2-5; v_gene: TRBV24-1; len: 14; abundance: .; d_gene: .
CDR3nt: TGTGCCAGCAGTTTTGGAGCGGGGGGGACCGGGGAGCTGTTTTTT; CDR3aa: CASSFGAGGTGELFF; j_gene: TRBJ2-2; v_gene: TRBV12-3/TRBV12-4; len: 15; abundance: .; d_gene: TRBD2
CDR3nt: TGCGCCAGCAGCTTGGTGAGCCAAAAAGGGGAGACCCAGTACTTC; CDR3aa: CASSLVSQKGETQYF; j_gene: TRBJ2-5; v_gene: TRBV5-1; len: 15; abundance: .; d_gene: .
CDR3nt: TGTGCCAGCAGCCTTCTGGTAGCCAAAAACATTCAGTACTTC; CDR3aa: CASSLLVAKNIQYF; j_gene: TRBJ2-4; v_gene: TRBV3-1; len: 14; abundance: few; d_gene: .
CDR3nt: TGCAGTGCTTTTAGGGGGCTTTCTAACTATGGCTACACCTTC; CDR3aa: CSAFRGLSNYGYTF; j_gene: TRBJ1-2; v_gene: TRBV20-1; len: 14; abundance: .; d_gene: TRBD1
CDR3nt: TGCGCCAGCAGCTTGGGTGAGTTTGGCTCACCCCTCCACTTT; CDR3aa: CASSLGEFGSPLHF; j_gene: TRBJ1-6; v_gene: TRBV5-1; len: 14; abundance: few; d_gene: .
CDR3nt: TGTGCCAGCAGCTTATCGATGGCCCGGAGCCACGAGCAGTACTTC; CDR3aa: CASSLSMARSHEQYF; j_gene: TRBJ2-7; v_gene: TRBV7-9; len: 15; abundance: .; d_gene: .
CDR3nt: TGTGCCAGCAGCATCATACAGGGAACCCAAGAGACCCAGTACTTC; CDR3aa: CASSIIQGTQETQYF; j_gene: TRBJ2-5; v_gene: TRBV7-6; len: 15; abundance: few; d_gene: .
CDR3nt: TGTGCCAGCAGCCCCGGTGGGGGGGTCAATCAGCCCCAGCATTTT; CDR3aa: CASSPGGGVNQPQHF; j_gene: TRBJ1-5; v_gene: TRBV7-9; len: 15; abundance: few; d_gene: .
CDR3nt: TGTGCCAGCAGACTCGGACAGTCAGATAGCAATCAGCCCCAGCATTTT; CDR3aa: CASRLGQSDSNQPQHF; j_gene: TRBJ1-5; v_gene: TRBV6-5; len: 16; abundance: .; d_gene: .
CDR3nt: TGTGCCAGCAGCGGAATAAGGACTAGCGGAAGCTACGAGCAGTACTTC; CDR3aa: CASSGIRTSGSYEQYF; j_gene: TRBJ2-7; v_gene: TRBV5-6; len: 16; abundance: many; d_gene: TRBD2
CDR3nt: TGTGCCAGCAGTTCTGGACAAAGCTCCTACAATGAGCAGTTCTTC; CDR3aa: CASSSGQSSYNEQFF; j_gene: TRBJ2-1; v_gene: TRBV12-3/TRBV12-4; len: 15; abundance: many; d_gene: .
CDR3nt: TGTGCCAGCAGCTCCACACCGGGACTAGCGGGAGTGCCCGCGGAGACCCAGTACTTC; CDR3aa: CASSSTPGLAGVPAETQYF; j_gene: TRBJ2-5; v_gene: TRBV11-2; len: 19; abundance: .; d_gene: TRBD2
CDR3nt: TGCAGTAACCTGGACAGGGGCACAGATACGCAGTATTTT; CDR3aa: CSNLDRGTDTQYF; j_gene: TRBJ2-3; v_gene: TRBV20-1; len: 13; abundance: few; d_gene: TRBD1
CDR3nt: TGTGCCAGCAGACCCGGACAGTCGGGAAACATTCAGTACTTC; CDR3aa: CASRPGQSGNIQYF; j_gene: TRBJ2-4; v_gene: TRBV2; len: 14; abundance: .; d_gene: .
CDR3nt: TGTGCCAGCAGTTTAGATTGGGTAAACTATGGCTACACCTTC; CDR3aa: CASSLDWVNYGYTF; j_gene: TRBJ1-2; v_gene: TRBV12-3/TRBV12-4; len: 14; abundance: .; d_gene: .
CDR3nt: TGTGCCACCAGCAGGGGACGGACGGTGAACACTGAAGCTTTCTTT; CDR3aa: CATSRGRTVNTEAFF; j_gene: TRBJ1-1; v_gene: TRBV15; len: 15; abundance: .; d_gene: .
CDR3nt: TGCAGCGTTGGCACCAGGGGTGAGCAGTTCTTC; CDR3aa: CSVGTRGEQFF; j_gene: TRBJ2-1; v_gene: TRBV29-1; len: 11; abundance: .; d_gene: .
CDR3nt: TGCGCCAGCAGATTTGCCGGGACTCCGAACACTGAAGCTTTCTTT; CDR3aa: CASRFAGTPNTEAFF; j_gene: TRBJ1-1; v_gene: TRBV5-1; len: 15; abundance: .; d_gene: .
CDR3nt: TGCAGTGCTAGAGATCAAGGGGCGAGCTCCTACAATGAGCAGTTCTTC; CDR3aa: CSARDQGASSYNEQFF; j_gene: TRBJ2-1; v_gene: TRBV20-1; len: 16; abundance: few; d_gene: .
CDR3nt: TGCAGTGCTAGTATCCGACAGGGGGCAAATTCACCCCTCCACTTT; CDR3aa: CSASIRQGANSPLHF; j_gene: TRBJ1-6; v_gene: TRBV20-1; len: 15; abundance: .; d_gene: TRBD1
CDR3nt: TGTGCCAGCAGTTTTAGTGGGTCCGCTGTGTCTGGAAACACCATATATTTT; CDR3aa: CASSFSGSAVSGNTIYF; j_gene: TRBJ1-3; v_gene: TRBV12-3/TRBV12-4; len: 17; abundance: few; d_gene: .
CDR3nt: TGTGCCAGCCTCACTCTTGGTTCCTACAATGAGCAGTTCTTC; CDR3aa: CASLTLGSYNEQFF; j_gene: TRBJ2-1; v_gene: TRBV7-9; len: 14; abundance: .; d_gene: .
CDR3nt: TGCAGTGCTAGGGAGGACGAGTACACTGAAGCTTTCTTT; CDR3aa: CSAREDEYTEAFF; j_gene: TRBJ1-1; v_gene: TRBV20-1; len: 13; abundance: .; d_gene: .
CDR3nt: TGTGCCAGCATCCTAGACAGGAACTATGGCTACACCTTC; CDR3aa: CASILDRNYGYTF; j_gene: TRBJ1-2; v_gene: TRBV6-1; len: 13; abundance: .; d_gene: .
CDR3nt: TGTGCCAGCAGCCGGGGACGGTACAAGCCCACCGGGGAGCTGTTTTTT; CDR3aa: CASSRGRYKPTGELFF; j_gene: TRBJ2-2; v_gene: TRBV3-1; len: 16; abundance: few; d_gene: .
CDR3nt: TGCGCCAGCAGCCGGGGGGTGGGTACTGAAGCTTTCTTT; CDR3aa: CASSRGVGTEAFF; j_gene: TRBJ1-1; v_gene: TRBV5-1; len: 13; abundance: few; d_gene: .
CDR3nt: TGTGCCAGCAGTAAACTAGCGGAAGCCTACAATGAGCAGTTCTTC; CDR3aa: CASSKLAEAYNEQFF; j_gene: TRBJ2-1; v_gene: TRBV3-1; len: 15; abundance: .; d_gene: TRBD2
CDR3nt: TGTGCCAGCAGCCTCAGTAGGGACAGGGCGGATCAGCCCCAGCATTTT; CDR3aa: CASSLSRDRADQPQHF; j_gene: TRBJ1-5; v_gene: TRBV7-9; len: 16; abundance: .; d_gene: TRBD1
CDR3nt: TGCGCCAGCAGCCTCCCCCAACTAGCGGGAGTTTCAGATACGCAGTATTTT; CDR3aa: CASSLPQLAGVSDTQYF; j_gene: TRBJ2-3; v_gene: TRBV5-1; len: 17; abundance: .; d_gene: TRBD2
CDR3nt: TGTGCCAGCAGCTTGGGACCAAATAATTCACCCCTCCACTTT; CDR3aa: CASSLGPNNSPLHF; j_gene: TRBJ1-6; v_gene: TRBV5-5; len: 14; abundance: few; d_gene: .
CDR3nt: TGTGCCAGCAGTTTTCCGGTGAACACTGAAGCTTTCTTT; CDR3aa: CASSFPVNTEAFF; j_gene: TRBJ1-1; v_gene: TRBV12-3/TRBV12-4; len: 13; abundance: few; d_gene: .
CDR3nt: TGCGCCAGCAGCCAGCGGACTAGCGGTATTGGCTCCTACAATGAGCAGTTCTTC; CDR3aa: CASSQRTSGIGSYNEQFF; j_gene: TRBJ2-1; v_gene: TRBV5-1; len: 18; abundance: few; d_gene: TRBD2
CDR3nt: TGTGCCAGCAGCCAGGGTCCCGGGACGTTGTTTTTT; CDR3aa: CASSQGPGTLFF; j_gene: TRBJ1-4; v_gene: TRBV3-1; len: 12; abundance: .; d_gene: .
CDR3nt: TGTGCCATCATGGACAATCAAGAGACCCAGTACTTC; CDR3aa: CAIMDNQETQYF; j_gene: TRBJ2-5; v_gene: TRBV10-3; len: 12; abundance: .; d_gene: .
CDR3nt: TGCGCCAGCAGTGTCAGCGGGAGGGAGACCCAGTACTTC; CDR3aa: CASSVSGRETQYF; j_gene: TRBJ2-5; v_gene: TRBV5-1; len: 13; abundance: few; d_gene: TRBD2
CDR3nt: TGCAGTGCTAGAGGGACAGGGTATAGCAATCAGCCCCAGCATTTT; CDR3aa: CSARGTGYSNQPQHF; j_gene: TRBJ1-5; v_gene: TRBV20-1; len: 15; abundance: .; d_gene: TRBD1
CDR3nt: TGTGCCAGCAGTGGAACTAGCGGGTCGAACACCGGGGAGCTGTTTTTT; CDR3aa: CASSGTSGSNTGELFF; j_gene: TRBJ2-2; v_gene: TRBV6-4; len: 16; abundance: few; d_gene: TRBD2
CDR3nt: TGTGCCAGCAGCCAAGTGACAGGGACCTACGAGCAGTACTTC; CDR3aa: CASSQVTGTYEQYF; j_gene: TRBJ2-7; v_gene: TRBV3-1; len: 14; abundance: .; d_gene: TRBD1
CDR3nt: TGTGCCAGCAGCTTGTTGGCTAGCGGGCAAGAGACCCAGTACTTC; CDR3aa: CASSLLASGQETQYF; j_gene: TRBJ2-5; v_gene: TRBV5-6; len: 15; abundance: .; d_gene: TRBD2
CDR3nt: TGCAGTGCGCGACGTTTGTCAGGTTCCCAGTACTTC; CDR3aa: CSARRLSGSQYF; j_gene: TRBJ2-5; v_gene: TRBV20-1; len: 12; abundance: few; d_gene: .
CDR3nt: TGTGCCTGGAGTCAACAGGGGGGCAATCAGCCCCAGCATTTT; CDR3aa: CAWSQQGGNQPQHF; j_gene: TRBJ1-5; v_gene: TRBV30; len: 14; abundance: few; d_gene: TRBD1
CDR3nt: TGCGCCAGCAGCTTGGTATCAGGGCAAGAGACCCAGTACTTC; CDR3aa: CASSLVSGQETQYF; j_gene: TRBJ2-5; v_gene: TRBV5-1; len: 14; abundance: .; d_gene: .
CDR3nt: TGTGCCAGCAGCCAAACGGACAGGCCCACCCAAGCTTTCTTT; CDR3aa: CASSQTDRPTQAFF; j_gene: TRBJ1-1; v_gene: TRBV3-1; len: 14; abundance: few; d_gene: TRBD1
CDR3nt: TGCGCCAGCAGCTTACTCCAGGGCACGGGTATGGCAGATACGCAGTATTTT; CDR3aa: CASSLLQGTGMADTQYF; j_gene: TRBJ2-3; v_gene: TRBV5-1; len: 17; abundance: .; d_gene: .
CDR3nt: TGTGCCAGCAGTTTACTTCTCCCTAGCGGGAGAGGGGAGACCCAGTACTTC; CDR3aa: CASSLLLPSGRGETQYF; j_gene: TRBJ2-5; v_gene: TRBV12-3/TRBV12-4; len: 17; abundance: .; d_gene: TRBD2
CDR3nt: TGTGCCACGGGACTAGCGGGATATGGGGAGCTGTTTTTT; CDR3aa: CATGLAGYGELFF; j_gene: TRBJ2-2; v_gene: TRBV27; len: 13; abundance: few; d_gene: TRBD2
CDR3nt: TGTGCCAGCAGCGGACTAGAGGCTGACTACAATGAGCAGTTCTTC; CDR3aa: CASSGLEADYNEQFF; j_gene: TRBJ2-1; v_gene: TRBV7-2; len: 15; abundance: few; d_gene: TRBD2
CDR3nt: TGCAGTGCCCCTGGGGGGTCGTGGGGCACAGATACGCAGTATTTT; CDR3aa: CSAPGGSWGTDTQYF; j_gene: TRBJ2-3; v_gene: TRBV20-1; len: 15; abundance: .; d_gene: .
CDR3nt: TGTGCCAGCAGTCTCCTTCTGCACTACGAGCAGTACTTC; CDR3aa: CASSLLLHYEQYF; j_gene: TRBJ2-7; v_gene: TRBV3-1; len: 13; abundance: .; d_gene: .
CDR3nt: TGCAGTGTCCGACCGGACTCTCGTGGAGGGAACATTCAGTACTTC; CDR3aa: CSVRPDSRGGNIQYF; j_gene: TRBJ2-4; v_gene: TRBV20-1; len: 15; abundance: .; d_gene: .